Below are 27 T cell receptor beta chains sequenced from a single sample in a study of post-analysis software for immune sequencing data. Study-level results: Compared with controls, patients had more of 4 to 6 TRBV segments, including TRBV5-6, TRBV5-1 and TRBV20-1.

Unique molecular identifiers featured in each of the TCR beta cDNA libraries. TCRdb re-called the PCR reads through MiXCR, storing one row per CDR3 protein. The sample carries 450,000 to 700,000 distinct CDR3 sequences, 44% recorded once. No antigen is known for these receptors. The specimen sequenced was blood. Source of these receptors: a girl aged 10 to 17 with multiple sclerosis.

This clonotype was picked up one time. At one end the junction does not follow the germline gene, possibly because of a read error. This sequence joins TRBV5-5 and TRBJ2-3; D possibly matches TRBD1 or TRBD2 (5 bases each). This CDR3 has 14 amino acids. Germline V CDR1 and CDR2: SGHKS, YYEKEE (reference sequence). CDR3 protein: CASSFGTSTDAQYF. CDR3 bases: TGTGCCAGCAGCTTCGGGACGAGCACAGATGCGCAGTATTTT. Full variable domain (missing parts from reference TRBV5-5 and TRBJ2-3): DAGVTQSPTHLIKTRGQQVTLRCSPISGHKSVSWYQQVLGQGPQFIFQYYEKEERGRGNFPDRFSARQFPNYSSELNVNALLLGDSALYLCASSFGTSTDAQYFGPGTRLTVL.

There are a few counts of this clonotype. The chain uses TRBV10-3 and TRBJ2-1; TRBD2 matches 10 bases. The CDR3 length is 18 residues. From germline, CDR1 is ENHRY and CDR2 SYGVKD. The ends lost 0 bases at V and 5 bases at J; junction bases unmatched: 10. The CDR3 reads CAISESLLAGAQNNEQFF. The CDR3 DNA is TGTGCCATCAGTGAGTCGTTGCTAGCGGGGGCGCAAAACAATGAGCAGTTCTTC.

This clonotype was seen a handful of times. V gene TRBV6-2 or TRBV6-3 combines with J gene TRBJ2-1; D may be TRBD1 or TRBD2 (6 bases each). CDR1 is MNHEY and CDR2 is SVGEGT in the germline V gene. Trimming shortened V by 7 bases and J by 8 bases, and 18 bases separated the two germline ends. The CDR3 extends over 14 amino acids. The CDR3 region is CASIGGLSGYEQFF. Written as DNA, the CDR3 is TGTGCCAGCATAGGGGGGCTGTCGGGTTATGAGCAGTTCTTC.

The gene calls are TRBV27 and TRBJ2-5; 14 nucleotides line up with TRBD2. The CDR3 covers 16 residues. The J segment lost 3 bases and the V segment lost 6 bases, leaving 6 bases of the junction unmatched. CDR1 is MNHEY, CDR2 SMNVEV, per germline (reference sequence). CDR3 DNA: TGTGCCAGCAGGACTAGCGGGAGGGCCGGGGAAGAGACCCAGTACTTC. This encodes CASRTSGRAGEETQYF.

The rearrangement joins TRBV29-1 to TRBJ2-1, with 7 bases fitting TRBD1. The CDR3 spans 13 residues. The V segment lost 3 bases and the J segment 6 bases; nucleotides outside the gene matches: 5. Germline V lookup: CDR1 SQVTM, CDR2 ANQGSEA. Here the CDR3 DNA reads TGCAGCGTTGAGGTACAGGGGAGCAATGAGCAGTTCTTC. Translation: CSVEVQGSNEQFF.

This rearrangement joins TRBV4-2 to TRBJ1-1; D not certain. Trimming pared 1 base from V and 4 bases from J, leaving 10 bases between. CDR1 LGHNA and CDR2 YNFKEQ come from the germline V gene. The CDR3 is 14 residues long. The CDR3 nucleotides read TGTGCCAGCAGCCAAGCACCGAGAGCCACTGAAGCTTTCTTT. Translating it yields CASSQAPRATEAFF.

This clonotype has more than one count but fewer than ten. The CDR3 DNA is TGTGCCAGCTACAGATCCCCGAACACTGAAGCTTTCTTT. It codes for CASYRSPNTEAFF. This sequence joins TRBV2 and TRBJ1-1; D is undetermined. V was pared by 8 bases and J by 1 base, with 11 bases between. Per germline, CDR1 SNHLY and CDR2 FYNNEI. The CDR3 totals 13 residues. Full variable domain (missing parts from reference TRBV2 and TRBJ1-1): EPEVTQTPSHQVTQMGQEVILRCVPISNHLYFYWYRQILGQKVEFLVSFYNNEISEKSEIFDDQFSVERPDGSNFTLKIRSTKLEDSAMYFCASYRSPNTEAFFGQGTRLTVV.

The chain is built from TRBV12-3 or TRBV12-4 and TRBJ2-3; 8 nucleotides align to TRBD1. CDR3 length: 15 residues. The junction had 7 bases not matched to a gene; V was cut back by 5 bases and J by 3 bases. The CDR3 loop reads CASSKGQVGTDTQYF. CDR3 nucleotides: TGTGCCAGCAGTAAGGGACAGGTTGGAACAGATACGCAGTATTTT.

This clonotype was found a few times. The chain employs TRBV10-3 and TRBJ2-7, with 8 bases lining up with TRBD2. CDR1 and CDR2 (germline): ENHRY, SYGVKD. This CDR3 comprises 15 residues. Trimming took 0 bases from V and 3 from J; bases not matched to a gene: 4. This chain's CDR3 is CAISESSGDLYEQYF. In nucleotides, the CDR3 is TGTGCCATCAGTGAGTCTAGCGGGGACCTCTACGAGCAGTACTTC.

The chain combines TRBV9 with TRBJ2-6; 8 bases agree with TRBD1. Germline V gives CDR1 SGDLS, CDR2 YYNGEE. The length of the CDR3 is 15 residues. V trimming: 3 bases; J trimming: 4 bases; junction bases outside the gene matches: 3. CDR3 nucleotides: TGTGCCAGCAGCGCAGACAGGGGCGGGGCCAACGTCCTGACTTTC. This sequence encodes CASSADRGGANVLTF.

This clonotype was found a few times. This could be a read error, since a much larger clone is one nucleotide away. In DNA, the CDR3 is TGCAGGGCTAGACTAGCGGACAATGAGCAGTTCTTC. Translated: CRARLADNEQFF. J is TRBJ2-1 and V is TRBV20-1; 9 bases align to TRBD2. Germline V gene data show CDR1 as DFQATT and CDR2 as SNEGSKA (reference sequence). This CDR3 spans 12 amino acids.

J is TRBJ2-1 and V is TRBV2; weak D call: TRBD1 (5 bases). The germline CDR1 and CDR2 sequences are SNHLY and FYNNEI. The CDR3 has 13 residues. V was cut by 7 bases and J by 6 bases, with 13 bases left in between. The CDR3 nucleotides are TGTGCCAGCACCTTGACAGAATTCAATGAGCAGTTCTTC. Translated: CASTLTEFNEQFF.

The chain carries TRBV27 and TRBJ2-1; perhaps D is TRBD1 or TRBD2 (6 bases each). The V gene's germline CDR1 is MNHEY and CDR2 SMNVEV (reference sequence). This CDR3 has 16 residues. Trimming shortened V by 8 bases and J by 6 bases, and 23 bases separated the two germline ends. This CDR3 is CASSFRGQWGVNEQFF. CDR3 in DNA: TGTGCCAGCTCCTTTCGGGGGCAGTGGGGGGTCAATGAGCAGTTCTTC.

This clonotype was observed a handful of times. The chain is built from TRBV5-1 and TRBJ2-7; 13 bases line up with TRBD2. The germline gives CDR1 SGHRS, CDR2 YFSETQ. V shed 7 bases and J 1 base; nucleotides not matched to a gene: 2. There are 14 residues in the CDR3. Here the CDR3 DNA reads TGCGCCAGCGGGACTAGCGGGGCTTCCTACGAGCAGTACTTC. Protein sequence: CASGTSGASYEQYF.

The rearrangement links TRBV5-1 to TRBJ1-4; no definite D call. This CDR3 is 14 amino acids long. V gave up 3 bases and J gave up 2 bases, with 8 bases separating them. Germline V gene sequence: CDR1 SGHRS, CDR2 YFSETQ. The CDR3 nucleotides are TGCGCCAGCAGCTGGGGTGCGACTAATGAAAAACTGTTTTTT. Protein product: CASSWGATNEKLFF.

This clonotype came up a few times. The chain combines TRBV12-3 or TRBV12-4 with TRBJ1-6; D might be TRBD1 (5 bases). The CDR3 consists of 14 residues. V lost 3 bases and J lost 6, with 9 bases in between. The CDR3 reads CASSFGAANSPLHF. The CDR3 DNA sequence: TGTGCCAGCAGTTTCGGGGCCGCTAATTCACCCCTCCACTTT.

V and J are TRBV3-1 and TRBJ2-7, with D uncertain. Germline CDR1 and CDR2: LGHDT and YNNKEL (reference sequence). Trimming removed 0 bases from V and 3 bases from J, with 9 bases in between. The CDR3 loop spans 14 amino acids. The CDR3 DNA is TGTGCCAGCAGCCAAGATCAGCTAGTCTACGAGCAGTACTTC. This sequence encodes CASSQDQLVYEQYF.

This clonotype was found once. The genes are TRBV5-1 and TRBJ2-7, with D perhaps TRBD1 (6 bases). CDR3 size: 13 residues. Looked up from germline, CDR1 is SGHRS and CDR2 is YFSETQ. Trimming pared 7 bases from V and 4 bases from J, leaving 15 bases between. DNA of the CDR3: TGCGCCAGCCGGGACAACGATAGGTACGAGCAGTACTTC. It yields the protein CASRDNDRYEQYF. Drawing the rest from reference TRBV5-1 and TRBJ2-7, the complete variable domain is KAGVTQTPRYLIKTRGQQVTLSCSPISGHRSVSWYQQTPGQGLQFLFEYFSETQRNKGNFPGRFSGRQFSNSRSEMNVSTLELGDSALYLCASRDNDRYEQYFGPGTRLTVT.

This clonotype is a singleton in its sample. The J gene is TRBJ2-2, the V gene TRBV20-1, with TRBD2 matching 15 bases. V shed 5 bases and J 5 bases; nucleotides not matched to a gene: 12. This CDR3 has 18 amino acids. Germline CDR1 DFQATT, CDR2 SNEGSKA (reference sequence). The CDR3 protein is CSAGSGLAGGPTTGELFF. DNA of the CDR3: TGCAGTGCTGGATCGGGACTAGCGGGAGGCCCGACAACCGGGGAGCTGTTTTTT.

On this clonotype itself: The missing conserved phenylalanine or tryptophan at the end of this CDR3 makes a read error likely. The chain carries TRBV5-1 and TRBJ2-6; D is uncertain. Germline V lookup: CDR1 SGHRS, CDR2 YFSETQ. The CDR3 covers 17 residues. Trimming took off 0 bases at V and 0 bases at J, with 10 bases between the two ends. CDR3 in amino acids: CASSLDFSISGANVLTY. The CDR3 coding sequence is TGCGCCAGCAGCTTGGATTTTTCGATCTCTGGGGCCAACGTCCTGACTTAC.

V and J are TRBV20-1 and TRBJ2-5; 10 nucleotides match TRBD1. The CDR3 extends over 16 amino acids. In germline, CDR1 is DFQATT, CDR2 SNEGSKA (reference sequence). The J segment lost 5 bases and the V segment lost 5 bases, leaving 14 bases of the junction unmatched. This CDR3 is CSASPPGQGLRETQYF. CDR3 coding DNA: TGCAGTGCTTCTCCCCCGGGACAGGGGCTCCGGGAGACCCAGTACTTC.

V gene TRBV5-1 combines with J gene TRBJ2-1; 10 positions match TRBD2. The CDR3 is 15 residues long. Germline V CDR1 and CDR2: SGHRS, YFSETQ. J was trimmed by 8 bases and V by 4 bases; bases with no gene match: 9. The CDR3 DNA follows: TGCGCCAGCAGCCCTGAAGCGGGAGGGCCCCATGAGCAGTTCTTC. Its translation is CASSPEAGGPHEQFF. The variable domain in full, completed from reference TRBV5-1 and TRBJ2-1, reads KAGVTQTPRYLIKTRGQQVTLSCSPISGHRSVSWYQQTPGQGLQFLFEYFSETQRNKGNFPGRFSGRQFSNSRSEMNVSTLELGDSALYLCASSPEAGGPHEQFFGPGTRLTVL.

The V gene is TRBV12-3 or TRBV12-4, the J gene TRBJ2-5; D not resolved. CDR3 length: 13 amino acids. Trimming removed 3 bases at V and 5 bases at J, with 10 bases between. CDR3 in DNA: TGTGCCAGCAGTTTGGTCCAAGCGGAGACCCAGTACTTC. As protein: CASSLVQAETQYF.

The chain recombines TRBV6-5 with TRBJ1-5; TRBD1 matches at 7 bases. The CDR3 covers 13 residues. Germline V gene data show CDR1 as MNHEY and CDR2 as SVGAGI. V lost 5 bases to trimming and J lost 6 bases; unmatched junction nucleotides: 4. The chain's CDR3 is CASSDREGQPQHF. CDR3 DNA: TGTGCCAGCAGTGACAGGGAGGGTCAGCCCCAGCATTTT.

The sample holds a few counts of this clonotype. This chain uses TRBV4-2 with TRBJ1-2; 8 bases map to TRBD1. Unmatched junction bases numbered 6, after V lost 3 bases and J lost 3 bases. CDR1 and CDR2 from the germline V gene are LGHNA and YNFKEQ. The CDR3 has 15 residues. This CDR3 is CASSQEDREDYGYTF. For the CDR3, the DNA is TGTGCCAGCAGCCAGGAGGACAGGGAGGACTATGGCTACACCTTC.

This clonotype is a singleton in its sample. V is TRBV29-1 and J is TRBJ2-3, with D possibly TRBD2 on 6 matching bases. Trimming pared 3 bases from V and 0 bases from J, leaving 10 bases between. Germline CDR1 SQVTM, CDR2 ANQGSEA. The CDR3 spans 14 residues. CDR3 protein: CSVEGGGSTDTQYF. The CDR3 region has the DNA TGCAGCGTTGAGGGTGGAGGGAGCACAGATACGCAGTATTTT.

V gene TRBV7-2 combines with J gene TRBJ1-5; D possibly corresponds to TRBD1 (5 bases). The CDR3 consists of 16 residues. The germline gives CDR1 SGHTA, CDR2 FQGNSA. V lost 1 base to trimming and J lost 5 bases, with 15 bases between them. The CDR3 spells CASSLGWARGDQPQHF. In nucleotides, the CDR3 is TGTGCCAGCAGCTTAGGATGGGCTCGGGGGGATCAGCCCCAGCATTTT.